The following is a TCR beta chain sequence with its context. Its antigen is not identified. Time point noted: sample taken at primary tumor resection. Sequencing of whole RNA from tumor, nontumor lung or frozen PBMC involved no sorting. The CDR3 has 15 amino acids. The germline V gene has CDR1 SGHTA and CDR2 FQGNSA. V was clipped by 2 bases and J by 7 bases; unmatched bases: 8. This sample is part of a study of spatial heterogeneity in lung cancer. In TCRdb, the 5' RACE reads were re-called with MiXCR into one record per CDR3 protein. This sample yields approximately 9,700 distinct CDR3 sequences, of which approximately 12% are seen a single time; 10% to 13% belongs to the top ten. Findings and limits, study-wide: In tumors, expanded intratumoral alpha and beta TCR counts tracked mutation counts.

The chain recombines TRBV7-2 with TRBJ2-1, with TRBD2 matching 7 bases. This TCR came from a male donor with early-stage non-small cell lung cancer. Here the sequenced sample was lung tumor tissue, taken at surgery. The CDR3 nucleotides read TGTGCCAGCAGCTTATCGGGGGGATGGAAGAATGAGCAGTTCTTC. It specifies CASSLSGGWKNEQFF.